Sequencing of this T cell receptor beta chain was carried out in a study of identifying expanded T cells in peripheral blood. Looked up from germline, CDR1 is LNHDA and CDR2 is SQIVND (reference sequence). The CDR3 is 14 residues long. V was cut by 5 bases and J by 4 bases, with 15 bases left in between. Clones were read by immunoSEQ multiplex PCR, and TCRdb kept only the in-frame ones, dropping some. The table shows around 94,000 clones, with 70% to 90% occurring only once. There are a few counts of this clone. The chain uses TRBV19 and TRBJ2-7; D perhaps matches TRBD1 (6 bases). This TCR came from a person aged 18-69 years in good health. The sample taken for sequencing was blood. CDR3 residues: CASSGLRGSYEQYF. As DNA, the CDR3 is TGTGCCAGTAGTGGGCTCAGGGGAAGTTACGAGCAGTACTTC.